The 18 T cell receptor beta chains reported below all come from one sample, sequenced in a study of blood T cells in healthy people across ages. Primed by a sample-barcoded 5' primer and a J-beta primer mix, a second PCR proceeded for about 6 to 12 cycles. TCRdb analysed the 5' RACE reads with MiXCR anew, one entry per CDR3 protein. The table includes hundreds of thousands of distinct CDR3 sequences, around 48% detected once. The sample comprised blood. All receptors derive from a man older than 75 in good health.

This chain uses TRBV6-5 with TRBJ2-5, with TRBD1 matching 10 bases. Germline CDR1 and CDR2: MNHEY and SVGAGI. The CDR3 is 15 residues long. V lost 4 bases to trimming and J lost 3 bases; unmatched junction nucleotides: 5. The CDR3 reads CASSFLGQGKETQYF. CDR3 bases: TGTGCCAGCAGTTTTTTGGGACAGGGGAAAGAGACCCAGTACTTC.

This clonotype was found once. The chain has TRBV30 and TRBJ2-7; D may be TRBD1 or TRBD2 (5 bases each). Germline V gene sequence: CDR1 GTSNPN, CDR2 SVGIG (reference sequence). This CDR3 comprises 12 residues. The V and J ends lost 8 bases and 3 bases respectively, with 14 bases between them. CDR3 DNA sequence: TGTGCCGGGACCCTAAGGGGCTACGAGCAGTACTTC. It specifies CAGTLRGYEQYF.

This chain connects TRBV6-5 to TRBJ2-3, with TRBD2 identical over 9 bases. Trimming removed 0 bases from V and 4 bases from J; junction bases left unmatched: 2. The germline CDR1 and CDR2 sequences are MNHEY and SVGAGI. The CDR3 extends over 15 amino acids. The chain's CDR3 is CASSYSSGGSDTQYF. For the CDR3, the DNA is TGTGCCAGCAGTTACTCGAGCGGGGGGTCAGATACGCAGTATTTT.

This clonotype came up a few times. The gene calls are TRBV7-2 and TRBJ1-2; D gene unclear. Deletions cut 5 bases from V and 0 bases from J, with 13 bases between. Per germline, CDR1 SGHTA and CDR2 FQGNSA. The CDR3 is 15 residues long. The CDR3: CASSVSVGTNYGYTF. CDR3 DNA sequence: TGTGCCAGCAGCGTATCCGTAGGGACTAACTATGGCTACACCTTC.

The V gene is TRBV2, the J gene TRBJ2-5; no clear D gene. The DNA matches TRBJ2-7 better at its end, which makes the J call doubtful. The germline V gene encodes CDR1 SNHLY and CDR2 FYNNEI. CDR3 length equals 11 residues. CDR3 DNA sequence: TGTGCCAGCAGTGTCAAGTACGAGCAGTACTTC. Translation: CASSVKYEQYF.

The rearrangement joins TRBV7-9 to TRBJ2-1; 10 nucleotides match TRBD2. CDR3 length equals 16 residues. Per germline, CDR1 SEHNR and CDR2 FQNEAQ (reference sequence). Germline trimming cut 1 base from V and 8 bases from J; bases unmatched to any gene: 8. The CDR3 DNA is TGTGCCAGCAGCTTAGTTCCACTAGCGGGAAGAGATGAGCAGTTCTTC. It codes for CASSLVPLAGRDEQFF.

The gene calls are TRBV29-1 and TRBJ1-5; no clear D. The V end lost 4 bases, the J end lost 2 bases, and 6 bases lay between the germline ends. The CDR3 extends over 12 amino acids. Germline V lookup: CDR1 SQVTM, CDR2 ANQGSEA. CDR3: CSVVSGNQPQHF. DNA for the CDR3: TGCAGCGTTGTATCCGGCAATCAGCCCCAGCATTTT. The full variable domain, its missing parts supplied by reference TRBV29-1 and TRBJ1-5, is SAVISQKPSRDICQRGTSLTIQCQVDSQVTMMFWYRQQPGQSLTLIATANQGSEATYESGFVIDKFPISRPNLTFSTLTVSNMSPEDSSIYLCSVVSGNQPQHFGDGTRLSIL.

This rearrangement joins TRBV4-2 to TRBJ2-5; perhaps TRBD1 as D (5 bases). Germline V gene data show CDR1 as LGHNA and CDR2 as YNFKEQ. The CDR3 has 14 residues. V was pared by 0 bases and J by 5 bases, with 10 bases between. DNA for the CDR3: TGTGCCAGCAGCCAAGATGGGGCATGGGAGACCCAGTACTTC. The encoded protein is CASSQDGAWETQYF.

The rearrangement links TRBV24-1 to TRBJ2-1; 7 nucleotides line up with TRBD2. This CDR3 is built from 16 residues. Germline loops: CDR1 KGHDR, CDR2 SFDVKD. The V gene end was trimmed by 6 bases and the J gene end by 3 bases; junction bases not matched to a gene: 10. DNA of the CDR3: TGTGCCACCAGTACCACTAGCGAGAGGATCTACAATGAGCAGTTCTTC. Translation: CATSTTSERIYNEQFF.

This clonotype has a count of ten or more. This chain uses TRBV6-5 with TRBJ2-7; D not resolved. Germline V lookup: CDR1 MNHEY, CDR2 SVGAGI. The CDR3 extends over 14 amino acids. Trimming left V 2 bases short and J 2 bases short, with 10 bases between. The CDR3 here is CASSYAVRAYEQYF. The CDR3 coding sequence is TGTGCCAGCAGTTACGCCGTCCGAGCCTACGAGCAGTACTTC.

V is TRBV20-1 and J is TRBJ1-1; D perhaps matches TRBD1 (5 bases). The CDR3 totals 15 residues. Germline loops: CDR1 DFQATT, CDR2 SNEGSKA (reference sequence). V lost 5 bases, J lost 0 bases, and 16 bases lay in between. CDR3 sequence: CSAPSRGALNTEAFF. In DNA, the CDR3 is TGCAGTGCTCCATCGAGGGGCGCCTTGAACACTGAAGCTTTCTTT.

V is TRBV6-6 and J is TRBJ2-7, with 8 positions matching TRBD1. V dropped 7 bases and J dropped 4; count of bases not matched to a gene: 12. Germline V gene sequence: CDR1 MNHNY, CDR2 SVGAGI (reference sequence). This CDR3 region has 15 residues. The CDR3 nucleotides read TGTGCCAGCATCCGCTCAGGGGGCTATTGGTACGAGCAGTACTTC. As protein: CASIRSGGYWYEQYF.

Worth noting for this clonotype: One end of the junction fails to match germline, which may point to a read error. CDR3 sequence: CASSQASTMNTEVFF. The CDR3 nucleotides are TGCGCCAGCAGCCAAGCCTCAACCATGAACACTGAAGTTTTCTTT. The chain employs TRBV4-3 and TRBJ1-1; unclear D gene. The CDR3 has 15 residues. Germline-derived CDR1 and CDR2 are LGHNA and YSLEER.

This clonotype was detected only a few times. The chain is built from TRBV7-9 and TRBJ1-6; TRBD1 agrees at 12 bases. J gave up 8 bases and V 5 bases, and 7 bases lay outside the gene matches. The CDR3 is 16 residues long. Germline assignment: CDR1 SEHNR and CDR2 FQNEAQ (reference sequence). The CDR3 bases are TGTGCCAGCAGCCCTCACCGGGACAGGGGGCATTCACCCCTCCACTTT. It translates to CASSPHRDRGHSPLHF. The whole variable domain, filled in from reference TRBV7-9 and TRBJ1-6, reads DTGVSQNPRHKITKRGQNVTFRCDPISEHNRLYWYRQTLGQGPEFLTYFQNEAQLEKSRLLSDRFSAERPKGSFSTLEIQRTEQGDSAMYLCASSPHRDRGHSPLHFGNGTRLTVT.

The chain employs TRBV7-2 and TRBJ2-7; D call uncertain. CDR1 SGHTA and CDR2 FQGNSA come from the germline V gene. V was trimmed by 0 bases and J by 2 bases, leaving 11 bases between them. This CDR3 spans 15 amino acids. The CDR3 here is CASSLASTDPYEQYF. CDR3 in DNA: TGTGCCAGCAGCTTAGCGAGTACGGACCCCTACGAGCAGTACTTC.

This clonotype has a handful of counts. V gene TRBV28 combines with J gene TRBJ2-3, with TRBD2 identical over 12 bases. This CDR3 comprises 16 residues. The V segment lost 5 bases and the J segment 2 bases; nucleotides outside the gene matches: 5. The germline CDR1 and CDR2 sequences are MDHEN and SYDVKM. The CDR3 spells CASSTLAGGYTDTQYF. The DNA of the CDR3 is TGTGCCAGCAGTACCCTAGCGGGGGGGTACACAGATACGCAGTATTTT.

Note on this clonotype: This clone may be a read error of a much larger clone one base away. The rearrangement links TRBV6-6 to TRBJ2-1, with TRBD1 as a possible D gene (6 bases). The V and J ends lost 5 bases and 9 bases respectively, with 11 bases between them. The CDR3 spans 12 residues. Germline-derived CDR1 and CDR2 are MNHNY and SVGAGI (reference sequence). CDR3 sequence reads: CASSRTAAEQFF. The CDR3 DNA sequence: TGTGCCAGCAGTCGGACAGCCGCTGAGCAGTTCTTC.

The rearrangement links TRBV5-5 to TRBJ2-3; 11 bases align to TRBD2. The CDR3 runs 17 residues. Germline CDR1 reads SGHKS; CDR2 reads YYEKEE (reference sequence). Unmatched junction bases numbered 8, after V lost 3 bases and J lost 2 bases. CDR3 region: CASSSLAGGPPTDTQYF. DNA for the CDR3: TGTGCCAGCAGCTCGTTAGCGGGGGGGCCCCCCACAGATACGCAGTATTTT.